This T cell receptor beta chain originates from a study of CD8+ T cells in alopecia areata. Study outcomes and limitations: Compared with normal scalp, lesional scalp had higher clonality and more expanded CD8+ clones. Although TCR sharing was seen in mice, sharing across patients was less clear, possibly for HLA-related reasons. Scalp sample sequencing also detects resident alphabeta T cells of normal skin.

Sorting separated CD4+ and CD8+ T cells out of PBMCs. V lost 6 bases to trimming and J lost 11 bases, with 7 bases between them. From germline, CDR1 is SNHLY and CDR2 FYNNEI. There are 10 residues in the CDR3. This clone has more than one count but fewer than ten. Antigen: not known. Reverse transcribed after extraction, RNA yielded cDNA as the sequencing template. The data were produced by immunoSEQ multiplex PCR, yet TCRdb's version contains in-frame clones alone and is incomplete. The data show about 82,000 clones, around 54% seen once. What was sequenced was NKG2D-high CD8+ T cells sorted from blood. The TCR was taken from a human donor with alopecia areata. V and J are TRBV2 and TRBJ2-2, with no clear D. CDR3 residues: CASRGFELFF. The CDR3 DNA reads TGTGCCAGCAGGGGTTTCGAGCTGTTTTTT.